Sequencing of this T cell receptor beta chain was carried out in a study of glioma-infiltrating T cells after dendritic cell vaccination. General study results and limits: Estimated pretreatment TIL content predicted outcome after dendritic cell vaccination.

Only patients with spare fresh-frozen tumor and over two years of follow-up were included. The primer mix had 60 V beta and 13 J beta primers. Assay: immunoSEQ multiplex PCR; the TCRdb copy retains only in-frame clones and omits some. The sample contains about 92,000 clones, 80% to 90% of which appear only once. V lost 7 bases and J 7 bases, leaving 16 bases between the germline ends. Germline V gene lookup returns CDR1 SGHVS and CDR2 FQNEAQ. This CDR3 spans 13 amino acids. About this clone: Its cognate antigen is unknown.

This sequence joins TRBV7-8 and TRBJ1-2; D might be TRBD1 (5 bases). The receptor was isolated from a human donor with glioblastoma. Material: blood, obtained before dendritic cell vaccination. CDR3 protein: CASKGWATIGYTF. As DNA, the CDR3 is TGTGCCAGCAAGGGGTGGGCAACTATTGGCTACACCTTC.